The 3 T cell receptor beta chains given below trace back to one sample, sequenced in a study of T cell responses to AZD1222 COVID-19 vaccine. The table came from immunoSEQ multiplex PCR; TCRdb's copy has only in-frame clones and leaves some out. In the table there are roughly 99,000 clones, more than 70% of which are singletons. Sequencing was performed on peripheral blood, taken on day 0 of AZD1222 vaccination. The receptors derive from an adult in good health.

This chain uses TRBV4-1 with TRBJ2-3, with TRBD1 as a possible D gene (6 bases). V lost 0 bases and J 0 bases, leaving 10 bases between the germline ends. Germline CDR1 and CDR2: MGHRA and YSYEKL. There are 16 residues in the CDR3. CDR3 nucleotide sequence: TGCGCCAGCAGCCAAGAGGGGGCCCCTAGCACAGATACGCAGTATTTT. This translates into CASSQEGAPSTDTQYF.

The sample holds a few counts of this clone. The genes are TRBV27 and TRBJ2-1; 8 bases fit TRBD2. The CDR3 consists of 15 residues. The V gene's germline CDR1 is MNHEY and CDR2 SMNVEV (reference sequence). V lost 9 bases to trimming and J lost 7 bases; unmatched junction nucleotides: 14. The CDR3 protein is CASTQRETAGNEQFF. The CDR3 DNA reads as TGTGCCAGTACACAGCGGGAGACCGCAGGGAATGAGCAGTTCTTC.

The rearrangement uses TRBV7-9 and TRBJ1-4, with D perhaps TRBD1 (5 bases). Germline CDR1 is SEHNR and CDR2 is FQNEAQ (reference sequence). Between the trimmed V and J ends, which lost 3 bases and 1 base, there was a span of 6 bases. This CDR3 has 14 amino acids. CDR3 in DNA: TGTGCCAGCAGCTTCGGGGGAACTAATGAAAAACTGTTTTTT. Translation gives CASSFGGTNEKLFF.